This TCR beta chain derives from a study of long-term antiretroviral therapy in people with HIV. Everyone in the study who had HIV was treated in the United States. Sequencing relied on immunoSEQ assay v3.0, run at survey level. The target of sequencing was 40,000-50,000 T-cell genomes per sample. TCRdb's table, derived via immunoSEQ multiplex PCR, lists solely in-frame clones and lacks some. The sample contains approximately 28,000 clones, roughly 80% of which appear only once. The germline gives CDR1 SEHNR, CDR2 FQNEAQ (reference sequence). V was shortened by 5 bases and J by 13 bases, with 18 bases between the two germline ends. CDR3 size: 13 residues.

Source: unsorted PBMCs, taken 0.8 years before starting antiretroviral therapy. The clonotype originates from a man aged 18 to 29 with HIV. J is TRBJ2-1 and V is TRBV7-9; a weak D match, TRBD2 (6 bases). Here the CDR3 reads CASSTGTALHQFF. In DNA, the CDR3 is TGTGCCAGCAGCACCGGGACTGCTCTTCACCAGTTCTTC.